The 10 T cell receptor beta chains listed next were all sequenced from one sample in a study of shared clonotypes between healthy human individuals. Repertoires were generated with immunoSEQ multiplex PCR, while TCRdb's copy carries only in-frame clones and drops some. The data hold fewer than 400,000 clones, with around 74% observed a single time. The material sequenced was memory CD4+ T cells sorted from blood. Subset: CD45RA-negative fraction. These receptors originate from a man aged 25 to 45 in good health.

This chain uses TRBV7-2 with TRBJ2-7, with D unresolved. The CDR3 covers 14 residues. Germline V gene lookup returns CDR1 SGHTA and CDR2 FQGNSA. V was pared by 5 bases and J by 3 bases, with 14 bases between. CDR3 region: CASSRDDMRYEQYF. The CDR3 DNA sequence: TGTGCCAGCAGCCGAGATGACATGCGCTACGAGCAGTACTTC.

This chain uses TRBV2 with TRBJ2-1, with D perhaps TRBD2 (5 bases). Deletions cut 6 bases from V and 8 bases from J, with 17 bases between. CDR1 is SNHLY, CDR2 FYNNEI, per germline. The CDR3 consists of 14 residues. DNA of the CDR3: TGTGCCAGCAGAAACTTGTTGTATAGCGATGAGCAGTTCTTC. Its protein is CASRNLLYSDEQFF.

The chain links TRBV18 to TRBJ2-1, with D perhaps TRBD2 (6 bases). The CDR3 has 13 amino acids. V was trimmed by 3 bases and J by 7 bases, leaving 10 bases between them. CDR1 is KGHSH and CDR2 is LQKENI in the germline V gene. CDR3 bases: TGTGCCAGCTCACCCCAGGGAGGTAATGAGCAGTTCTTC. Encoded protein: CASSPQGGNEQFF.

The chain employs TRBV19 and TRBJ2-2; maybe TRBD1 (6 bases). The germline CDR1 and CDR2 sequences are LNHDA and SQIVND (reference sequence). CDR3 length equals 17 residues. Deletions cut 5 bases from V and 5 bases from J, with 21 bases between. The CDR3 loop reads CASSGARGSEGTGELFF. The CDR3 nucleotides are TGTGCCAGTAGTGGCGCCAGGGGTTCCGAGGGGACCGGGGAGCTGTTTTTT.

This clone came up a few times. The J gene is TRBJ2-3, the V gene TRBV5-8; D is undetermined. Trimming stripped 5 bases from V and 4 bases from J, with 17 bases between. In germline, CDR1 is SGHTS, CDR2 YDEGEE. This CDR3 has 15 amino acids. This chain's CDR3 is CASRSRGHASDTQYF. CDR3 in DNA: TGTGCCAGCAGATCCCGCGGTCACGCGTCAGATACGCAGTATTTT.

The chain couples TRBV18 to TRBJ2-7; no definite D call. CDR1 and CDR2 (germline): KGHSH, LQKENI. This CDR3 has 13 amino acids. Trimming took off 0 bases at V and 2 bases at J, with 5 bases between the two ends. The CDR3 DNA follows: TGTGCCAGCTCACCACCGCAGACCTACGAGCAGTACTTC. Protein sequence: CASSPPQTYEQYF.

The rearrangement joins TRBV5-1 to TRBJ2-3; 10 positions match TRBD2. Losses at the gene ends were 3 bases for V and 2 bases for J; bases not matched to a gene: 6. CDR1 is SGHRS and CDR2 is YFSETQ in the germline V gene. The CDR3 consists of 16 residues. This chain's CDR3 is CASSSLAGKITDTQYF. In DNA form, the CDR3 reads TGCGCCAGCAGCTCACTAGCGGGAAAAATCACAGATACGCAGTATTTT.

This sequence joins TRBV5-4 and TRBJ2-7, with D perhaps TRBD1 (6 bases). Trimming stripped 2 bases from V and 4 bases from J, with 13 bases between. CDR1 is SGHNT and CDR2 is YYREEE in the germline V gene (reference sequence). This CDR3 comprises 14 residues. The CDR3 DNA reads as TGTGCCAGCAGCTTTACAGGGATAATTTACGAGCAGTACTTC. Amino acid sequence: CASSFTGIIYEQYF.

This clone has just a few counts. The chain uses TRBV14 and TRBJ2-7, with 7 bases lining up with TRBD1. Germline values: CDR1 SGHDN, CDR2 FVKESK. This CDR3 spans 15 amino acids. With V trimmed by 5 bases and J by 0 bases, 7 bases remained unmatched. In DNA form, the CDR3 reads TGTGCCAGCAGCTTACGACAGGGACGCTCCTACGAGCAGTACTTC. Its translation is CASSLRQGRSYEQYF.

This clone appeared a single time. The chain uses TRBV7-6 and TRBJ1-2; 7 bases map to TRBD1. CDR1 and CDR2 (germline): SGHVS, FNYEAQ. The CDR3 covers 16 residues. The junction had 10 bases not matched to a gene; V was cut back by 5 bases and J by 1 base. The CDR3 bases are TGTGCCAGCAGCCAACCCGAGACAGGGATTAACTATGGCTACACCTTC. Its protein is CASSQPETGINYGYTF.